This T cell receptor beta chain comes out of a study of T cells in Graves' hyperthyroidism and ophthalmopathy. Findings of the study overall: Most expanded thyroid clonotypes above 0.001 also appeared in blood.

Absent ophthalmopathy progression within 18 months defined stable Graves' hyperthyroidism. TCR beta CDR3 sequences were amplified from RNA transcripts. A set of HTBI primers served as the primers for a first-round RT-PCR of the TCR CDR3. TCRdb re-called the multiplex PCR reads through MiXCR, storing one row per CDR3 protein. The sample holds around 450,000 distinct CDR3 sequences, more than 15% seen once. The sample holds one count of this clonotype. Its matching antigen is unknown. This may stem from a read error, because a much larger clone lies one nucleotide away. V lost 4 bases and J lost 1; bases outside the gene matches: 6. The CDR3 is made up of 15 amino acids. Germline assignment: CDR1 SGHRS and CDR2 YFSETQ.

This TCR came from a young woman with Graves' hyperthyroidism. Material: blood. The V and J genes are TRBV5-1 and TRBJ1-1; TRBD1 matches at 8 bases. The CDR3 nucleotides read TGCGCCAGCAGCATCGCGGGACAGGAGAACACTGAAGCTTTCTTT. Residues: CASSIAGQENTEAFF.